A single T cell receptor beta chain is shown here with its context. Its antigen is still unknown. This sample was taken from a study of shared clonotypes between healthy human individuals. Study results and limitations: Clonotype sharing among donors was thought likely to change with sequencing depth. Donors were few, which limited the genetic and exposure-history diversity represented.

Clones were sequenced by immunoSEQ multiplex PCR, and TCRdb holds only the in-frame ones, with some missing. The data contain some 580,000 clones, roughly 98% of them singletons. Naive-designated CD8 cells lacked CD45RO, were positively enriched for CCR7, and omitted terminally differentiated effector memory CD45RA+ cells. The donors, all of them Caucasian adults, lived in Nashville, Tennessee. This TCR was recovered from a man younger than 45 in good health. The sequenced material came from naive CD8+ T cells sorted from blood.

CDR3 in amino acids: CASSEVGDSSNQPQHF. CDR3 nucleotides: TGTGCCAGCAGTGAAGTAGGGGACAGTAGCAATCAGCCCCAGCATTTT. The V and J genes are TRBV6-1 and TRBJ1-5, with 7 bases identical to TRBD1. In germline, CDR1 is MNHNS, CDR2 SASEGT. CDR3 length equals 16 residues. V shed 1 base and J 0 bases; nucleotides not matched to a gene: 3.